The present T cell receptor beta chain was sequenced within a study of blood T cell repertoires in COVID-19. Study overall: From the United States, Italy and Spain came samples of acute and convalescent COVID-19. Sources were T cells, B-cell-depleted T cells, or PBMCs; the material itself was cDNA or gDNA.

Source study methods: Amplifying reference gene primers gave estimates of nucleated cell counts. Only in-frame clones appear in the TCRdb table, and some are missing; sequencing was by immunoSEQ multiplex PCR. That table supplies the V and J calls and clone size; D and trimming were determined from the DNA. The top ten hold around 1% of the sample, which has approximately 270,000 clones, roughly 84% seen once. V was cut by 4 bases and J by 7 bases, with 11 bases left in between. The V gene's germline CDR1 is WNHNN and CDR2 SYGVQD (reference sequence). The CDR3 extends over 13 amino acids. A Seattle source enrolled patients during active infection and followed them longitudinally.

The specimen sequenced was peripheral blood. The clonotype was recovered from a human donor with COVID-19, enrolled during active disease. The donor label of this sample is uncertain. The chain recombines TRBV10-1 with TRBJ2-1; D remains unclear. DNA of the CDR3: TGCGCCAGCAGTGGACAAAAGGAAAATGAGCAGTTCTTC. It specifies CASSGQKENEQFF.